This TCR beta chain was recorded in a study of shared clonotypes between healthy human individuals. Measured with immunoSEQ multiplex PCR; TCRdb has only the in-frame clones, and not every one. The sample has 530,000 or so clones; almost 80% are singletons. This clone was counted many times. With 5 bases clipped from V and 4 bases from J, the junction kept 4 bases outside the gene matches. Germline CDR1 SGHTA, CDR2 FQGNSA. CDR3 length: 13 amino acids. Specimen: PBMCs. The chain links TRBV7-2 to TRBJ1-2, with 7 bases aligning to TRBD1. This receptor was identified in a woman between 40 and 55 years old in good health. Some clones in this sample may be carry-over from other donors' samples. This CDR3 reads CASSPGTVYGYTF. The CDR3 DNA sequence: TGTGCCAGCAGCCCAGGGACAGTCTATGGCTACACCTTC.